This is a list of T cell receptor beta chains from one sample in a study of T-cell memory formation after mild COVID-19. One entry per CDR3 protein results from TCRdb running MiXCR on the 5' RACE reads. The data contain hundreds of thousands of distinct CDR3 sequences, about a sixth of them singletons. Source material: PBMCs or a T cell subset sorted from them (not recorded which). These receptors were collected from a man between 18 and 29 years old who had mild COVID-19 (a few samples of this study predate the infection). Cell type and time point are not known. CDR3s leave out the opening cysteine and the closing phenylalanine or tryptophan. Clone size is given for some rows only: seen once, a few or many times, or a class if the clone is expanded.

cdr3_length,clone_size,j_call,v_call,cdr3_aa
11,-,TRBJ2-5,TRBV6-6,ASRYSSGETQY
11,-,TRBJ1-1,TRBV10-3,AISERLQGPEF
11,few,TRBJ2-7,TRBV10-3,ATRGLLTYEQY
14,-,TRBJ2-1,TRBV7-4,ASSIVQGMINNEQF
12,-,TRBJ2-3,TRBV5-1,ASSAAGRTDTQY
9,-,TRBJ2-5,TRBV20-1,SAGNGETQY
7,-,-,TRBV29-1,SVEGTQY
12,few,TRBJ2-1,TRBV24-1,ATSDWDRAGEQF
12,-,TRBJ1-5,TRBV20-1,SARRGASNQPQH
12,-,TRBJ2-6,TRBV27,ASWRGSGANVLT
14,-,TRBJ2-2,TRBV19,ASSIIGGQNTGELF
13,once,TRBJ2-3,TRBV12-3/TRBV12-4,ASSSVAGVPDTQY
13,few,TRBJ2-2,TRBV3-1,ASSRLGSYTGELF
15,-,TRBJ2-3,TRBV2,ASSRLLGGAGPDTQY
11,few,TRBJ1-1,TRBV20-1,SARLGVNTEAF
13,few,TRBJ2-7,TRBV5-1,ASSWGHRDGYEQY
10,-,TRBJ2-5,TRBV30,AWNTGQETQY
14,few,TRBJ1-1,TRBV7-2,ASSLSAAPGSPEAF
14,-,TRBJ2-5,TRBV7-9,ASRAGTSGGQETQY
14,few,TRBJ2-5,TRBV5-1,ASSFLAGVTQETQY
12,-,TRBJ1-2,TRBV6-5,ASSPGTAPRGYT
16,-,TRBJ1-1,TRBV11-2,ASSPRGVRHSVNTEAF
15,few,TRBJ2-2,TRBV5-1,ASSERPGGANTGELF
14,-,TRBJ2-1,TRBV7-9,ASSPRDSHRYNEQF
8,-,TRBJ2-7,TRBV30,AWSVGQLN
15,many,TRBJ1-6,TRBV6-6,ASSYLRVSGNNSPLH
16,many,TRBJ2-4,TRBV5-1,ASSLESRALGAKNIQY
12,-,TRBJ1-6,TRBV18,ASSPGGDDSPLH
15,-,TRBJ2-1,TRBV6-1,ASSEPSGGGPFYEQF
12,few,TRBJ2-7,TRBV3-1,ASSQVVQTDEQY
18,few,TRBJ2-1,TRBV7-9,ASSPTGLAGVKSSYNEQF
15,once,TRBJ2-2,TRBV4-2,ASSQDWSSGDTGELF
14,few,TRBJ2-2,TRBV9,ASSVRDFANTGELF
9,few,TRBJ1-1,TRBV20-1,TSPRDTEAF
14,-,TRBJ2-5,TRBV6-5,ASSPGLAGLQETQY
11,few,TRBJ2-2,TRBV20-1,SARDYSTGELF
11,few,TRBJ2-7,TRBV12-3/TRBV12-4,ASRDTGGYEQY
13,few,TRBJ2-3,TRBV5-1,ASSSRTSGGHTQY
15,-,TRBJ2-5,TRBV5-1,ASSYEGQGAFGETQY
11,-,TRBJ1-3,TRBV4-3,ASSQELRNTIY
11,-,TRBJ1-1,TRBV24-1,ATGTGDRTEAF
10,-,TRBJ1-2,TRBV12-3/TRBV12-4,ASDGPREGYT
13,-,TRBJ2-2,TRBV12-3/TRBV12-4,ASRVDREITGELF
11,many,TRBJ2-1,TRBV5-5,ASSPGGADEQF
15,-,TRBJ2-5,TRBV7-3,ASSPEAKAGGPETQY
10,few,TRBJ1-2,TRBV7-9,ASSYPGYGYT